These 6 T cell receptor beta chains share one sample of origin, sequenced in a study of T cell repertoires in cytomegalovirus infection. From the reads, TCRdb called clonotypes with MiXCR, one entry per CDR3 protein. The repertoire holds around 430,000 distinct CDR3 sequences, about two fifths seen once, with 43% in the top ten. No cognate antigen is known for these TCRs. The specimen was cultured PBMCs, collected from culture after CMV antigen stimulation. The origin of the receptors is a human donor in good health (CMV status not recorded). Some clones in this sample may be carry-over from other donors' samples.

This clonotype was found a few times. This chain uses TRBV4-1 with TRBJ2-1, with D possibly being TRBD1 or TRBD2 (5 bases each). The length of the CDR3 is 17 residues. The V gene's germline CDR1 is MGHRA and CDR2 YSYEKL. V gave up 0 bases and J gave up 0 bases, with 12 bases separating them. In DNA, the CDR3 is TGCGCCAGCAGCCAAGAGAGGGACGGAAGCTCCTACAATGAGCAGTTCTTC. It specifies CASSQERDGSSYNEQFF.

Note on this clonotype: Given the absence of the conserved phenylalanine or tryptophan at the CDR3 end, a read error is likely. The J gene is TRBJ2-1, the V gene TRBV19, with D uncertain. Germline values: CDR1 LNHDA, CDR2 SQIVND (reference sequence). V shed 2 bases and J shed 8 bases, with 13 bases lying between them. The CDR3 is made up of 14 amino acids. In DNA, the CDR3 is TGTGCCAGTAGTATAATGGTTAGAGACTATGAGCAGTTCTTA. Amino acids: CASSIMVRDYEQFL.

This clonotype was seen more than once but under ten times. The gene calls are TRBV7-2 and TRBJ1-1; D possibly corresponds to TRBD1 (6 bases). V lost 5 bases, J lost 8 bases, and 15 bases lay in between. Germline V gene lookup returns CDR1 SGHTA and CDR2 FQGNSA. The CDR3 is 13 residues long. Written as DNA, the CDR3 is TGTGCCAGCAGCCCGCAATGGGGGCGGGAAGCTTTCTTT. Translated, it gives CASSPQWGREAFF.

A few counts support this clonotype. This sequence joins TRBV7-2 and TRBJ2-5; 8 bases line up with TRBD1. V was pared by 4 bases and J by 5 bases, with 6 bases of the junction left unmatched. This CDR3 is 14 amino acids long. The germline V gene encodes CDR1 SGHTA and CDR2 FQGNSA. CDR3 amino acids: CASSSDRAVETQYF. The CDR3 DNA reads as TGTGCCAGCAGCTCGGACAGGGCAGTCGAGACCCAGTACTTC.

CDR3 residues: CSAGGAGGPDTQYF. The CDR3 DNA follows: TGCAGTGCGGGCGGGGCGGGAGGGCCGGATACGCAGTATTTT. The V call is TRBV20-1, the J call TRBJ2-3; TRBD2 matches 9 bases. With V trimmed by 6 bases and J by 6 bases, 10 bases remained unmatched. Germline CDR1 and CDR2: DFQATT and SNEGSKA (reference sequence). CDR3 size: 14 residues.

The J gene is TRBJ2-5, the V gene TRBV7-2; a weak D match, TRBD2 (6 bases). CDR3 size: 14 residues. V was pared by 7 bases and J by 4 bases, with 16 bases between. Per germline, CDR1 SGHTA and CDR2 FQGNSA. The CDR3: CASTKTGSGETQYF. The CDR3 DNA follows: TGTGCCAGCACCAAAACGGGTAGCGGAGAGACCCAGTACTTC.